This T cell receptor beta chain emerged from a study of T cells after posttransplantation cyclophosphamide. Busulfan-fludarabine conditioning, marrow transplant, and cyclophosphamide on days +3 and +4 were administered. This CDR3 is built from 15 residues. CDR1 is ENHRY and CDR2 is SYGVKD in the germline V gene. For this clone: Its antigen is undetermined. At one of its ends the junction is not consistent with the germline gene, which may arise from a read error.

Findings and limits, study-wide: TRB clonality was highly associated with recipient CMV seropositivity and reactivation. Tissue-infiltrating T cells from skin or gut overlapped little with blood T cells. Donor-recipient repertoire similarity was low at 1-2 months, rising over year one.

The protocol was immunoSEQ multiplex PCR, while the TCRdb copy is restricted to in-frame clones and leaves out a portion. This sample has 9,500 to 12,000 clones, with about 93% found just once. The chain couples TRBV10-3 to TRBJ1-6, with 7 bases aligning to TRBD1. Sequenced here: PBMCs, sampled after allogeneic stem cell transplant with posttransplant cyclophosphamide. The clonotype was recovered from a female patient aged 25-39 years who received an allogeneic stem cell transplant from an unrelated donor, was CMV-positive, and had no GVHD. Certain T cells may be donor cells from the graft. The CDR3 sequence is CAITRGLWDNSPPHF. The DNA for the CDR3 is TGTGCCATCACTAGGGGGCTCTGGGATAATTCACCCCCCCACTTT.